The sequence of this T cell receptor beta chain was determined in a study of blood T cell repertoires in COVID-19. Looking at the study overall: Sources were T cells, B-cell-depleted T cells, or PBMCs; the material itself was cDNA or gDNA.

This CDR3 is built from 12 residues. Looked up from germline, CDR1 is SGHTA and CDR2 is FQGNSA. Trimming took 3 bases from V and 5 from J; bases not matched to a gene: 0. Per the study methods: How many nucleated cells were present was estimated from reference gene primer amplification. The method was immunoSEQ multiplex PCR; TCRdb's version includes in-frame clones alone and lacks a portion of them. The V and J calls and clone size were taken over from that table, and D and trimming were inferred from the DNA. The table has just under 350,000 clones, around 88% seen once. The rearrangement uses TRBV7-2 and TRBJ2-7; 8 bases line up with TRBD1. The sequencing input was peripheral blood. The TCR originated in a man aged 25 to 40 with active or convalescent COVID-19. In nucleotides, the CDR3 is TGTGCCAGCAGCTTGGACAGGGACGAGCAGTACTTC. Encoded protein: CASSLDRDEQYF.